This T cell receptor (beta chain) was recovered during a study of T cells in localized non-small cell lung cancer. Study-wide points: Uninvolved neighboring lung showed the greatest T cell clonality, exceeding tumor. Sequencing covered just one tumor region, so heterogeneity cannot be ruled out. Greater T cell density in blood accompanied longer overall survival.

Clones were sequenced by immunoSEQ multiplex PCR, and TCRdb holds only the in-frame ones, with some missing. The sample carries tens of thousands of clones, 80% to 95% recorded once. The CDR3 runs 15 residues. V lost 0 bases, J lost 1 base, and 9 bases lay in between. Germline V gives CDR1 SGHAT, CDR2 FQNNGV. As concerns this clone: Its cognate antigen is unknown.

The sequence came from a female donor at least 60 years old with stage I lung adenocarcinoma. The material sequenced was peripheral blood, taken before any cancer treatment. This chain uses TRBV11-2 with TRBJ1-1; D not resolved. DNA for the CDR3: TGTGCCAGCAGCTTAGACTACCGGGGGAACACTGAAGCTTTCTTT. Protein product: CASSLDYRGNTEAFF.